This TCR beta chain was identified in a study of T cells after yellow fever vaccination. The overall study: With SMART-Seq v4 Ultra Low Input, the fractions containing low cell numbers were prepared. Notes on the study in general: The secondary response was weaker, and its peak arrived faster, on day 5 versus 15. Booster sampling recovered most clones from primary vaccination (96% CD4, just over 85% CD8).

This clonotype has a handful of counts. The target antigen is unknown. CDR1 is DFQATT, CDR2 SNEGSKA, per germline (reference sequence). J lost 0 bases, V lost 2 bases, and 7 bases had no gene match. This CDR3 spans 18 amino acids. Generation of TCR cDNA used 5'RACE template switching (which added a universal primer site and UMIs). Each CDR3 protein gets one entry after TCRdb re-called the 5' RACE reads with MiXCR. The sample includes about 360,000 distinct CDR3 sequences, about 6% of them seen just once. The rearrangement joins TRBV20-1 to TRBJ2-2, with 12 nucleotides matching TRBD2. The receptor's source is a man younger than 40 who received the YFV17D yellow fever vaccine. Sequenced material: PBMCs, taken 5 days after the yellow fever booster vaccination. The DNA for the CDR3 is TGCAGTGCTAGACCCGAATGGACTAGCGGGACGAACACCGGGGAGCTGTTTTTT. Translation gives CSARPEWTSGTNTGELFF.